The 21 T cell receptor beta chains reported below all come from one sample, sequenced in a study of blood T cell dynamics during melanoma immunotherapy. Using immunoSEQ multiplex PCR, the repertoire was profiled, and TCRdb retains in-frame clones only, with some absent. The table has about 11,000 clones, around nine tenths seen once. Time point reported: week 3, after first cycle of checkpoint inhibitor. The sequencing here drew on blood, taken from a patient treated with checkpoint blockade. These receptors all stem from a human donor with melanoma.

The CDR3 DNA reads as TGTGCCAGTAGTACACGACAAGACTCCTACGAGCAGTACTTC. Translating gives CASSTRQDSYEQYF. The chain joins TRBV19 to TRBJ2-5; D gene unclear. The last part of the DNA fits TRBJ2-7 better; the J call may be wrong. This CDR3 spans 14 amino acids. The germline CDR1 and CDR2 sequences are LNHDA and SQIVND (reference sequence).

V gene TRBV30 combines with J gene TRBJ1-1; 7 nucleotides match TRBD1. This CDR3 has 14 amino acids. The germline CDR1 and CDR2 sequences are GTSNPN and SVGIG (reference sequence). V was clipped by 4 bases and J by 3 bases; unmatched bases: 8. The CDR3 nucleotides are TGTGCCTGGAATCGACAGGGTGGATACACTGAAGCTTTCTTT. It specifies CAWNRQGGYTEAFF.

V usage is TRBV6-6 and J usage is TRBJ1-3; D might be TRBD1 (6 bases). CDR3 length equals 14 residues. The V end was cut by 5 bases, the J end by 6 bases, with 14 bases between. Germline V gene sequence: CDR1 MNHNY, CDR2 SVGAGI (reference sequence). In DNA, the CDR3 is TGTGCCAGCAGTCTACAGGGAATGGAAAACACCATATATTTT. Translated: CASSLQGMENTIYF.

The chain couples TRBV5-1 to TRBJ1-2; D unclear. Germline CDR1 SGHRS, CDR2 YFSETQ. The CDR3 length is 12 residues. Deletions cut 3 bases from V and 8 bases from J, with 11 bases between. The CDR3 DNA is TGCGCCAGCAGCTCTGCCCCGGGAGGCTACACCTTC. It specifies CASSSAPGGYTF.

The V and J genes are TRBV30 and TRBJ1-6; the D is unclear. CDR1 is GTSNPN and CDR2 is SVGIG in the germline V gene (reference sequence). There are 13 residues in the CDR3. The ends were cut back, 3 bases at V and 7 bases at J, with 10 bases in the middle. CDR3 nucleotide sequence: TGTGCCTGGAGGGATTTTATGAATTCACCCCTCCACTTT. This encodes CAWRDFMNSPLHF.

The CDR3 region has the DNA TGTGCCAGCACCGAGAATTCCGGGGTGACCTACGAGCAGTACTTC. Its translation is CASTENSGVTYEQYF. V usage is TRBV7-2 and J usage is TRBJ2-7; maybe TRBD2 (5 bases). Trimming removed 7 bases at V and 2 bases at J, with 18 bases between. Germline V gene data show CDR1 as SGHTA and CDR2 as FQGNSA. This CDR3 spans 15 amino acids. Full variable domain (missing parts from reference TRBV7-2 and TRBJ2-7): GAGVSQSPSNKVTEKGKDVELRCDPISGHTALYWYRQSLGQGLEFLIYFQGNSAPDKSGLPSDRFSAERTGGSVSTLTIQRTQQEDSAVYLCASTENSGVTYEQYFGPGTRLTVT.

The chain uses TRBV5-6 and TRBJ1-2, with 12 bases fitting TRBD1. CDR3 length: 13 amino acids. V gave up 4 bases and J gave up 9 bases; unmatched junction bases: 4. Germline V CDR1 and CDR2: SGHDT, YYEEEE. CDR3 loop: CASSRGQGASYTF. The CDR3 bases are TGTGCCAGCAGCCGGGGACAGGGGGCCAGCTACACCTTC.

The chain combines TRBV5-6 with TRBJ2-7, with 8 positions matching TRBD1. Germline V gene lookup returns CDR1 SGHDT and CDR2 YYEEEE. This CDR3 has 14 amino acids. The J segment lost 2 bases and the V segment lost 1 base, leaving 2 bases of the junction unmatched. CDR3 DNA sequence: TGTGCCAGCAGCTTGTTACAGGGGGCCTACGAGCAGTACTTC. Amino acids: CASSLLQGAYEQYF.

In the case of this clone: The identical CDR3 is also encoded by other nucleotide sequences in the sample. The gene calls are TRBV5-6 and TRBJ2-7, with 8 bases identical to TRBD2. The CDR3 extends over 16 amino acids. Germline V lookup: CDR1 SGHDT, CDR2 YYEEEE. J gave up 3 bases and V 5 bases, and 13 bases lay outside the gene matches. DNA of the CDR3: TGTGCCAGCAGGGGCCGCCGGGGGGGCCAAATCTACGAGCAGTACTTC. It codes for CASRGRRGGQIYEQYF. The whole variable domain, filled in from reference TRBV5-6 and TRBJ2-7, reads DAGVTQSPTHLIKTRGQQVTLRCSPKSGHDTVSWYQQALGQGPQFIFQYYEEEERQRGNFPDRFSGHQFPNYSSELNVNALLLGDSALYLCASRGRRGGQIYEQYFGPGTRLTVT.

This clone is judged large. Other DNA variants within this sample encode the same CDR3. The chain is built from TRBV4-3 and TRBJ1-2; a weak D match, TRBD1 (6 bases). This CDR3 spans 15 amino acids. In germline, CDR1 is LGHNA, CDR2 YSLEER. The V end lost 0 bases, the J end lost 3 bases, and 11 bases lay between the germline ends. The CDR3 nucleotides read TGCGCCAGCAGCCAAGATGAGGAGGGGGACTATGGCTACACCTTC. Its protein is CASSQDEEGDYGYTF.

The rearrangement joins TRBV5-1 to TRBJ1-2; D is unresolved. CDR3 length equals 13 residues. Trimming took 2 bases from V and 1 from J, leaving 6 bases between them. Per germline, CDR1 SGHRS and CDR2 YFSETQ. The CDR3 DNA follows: TGCGCCAGCAGCTTCCAGATTAACTATGGCTACACCTTC. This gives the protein CASSFQINYGYTF.

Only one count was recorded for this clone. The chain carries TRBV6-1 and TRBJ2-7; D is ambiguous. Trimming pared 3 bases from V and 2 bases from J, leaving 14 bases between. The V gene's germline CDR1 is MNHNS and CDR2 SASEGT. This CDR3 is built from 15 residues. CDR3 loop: CASSDSVRQTYEQYF. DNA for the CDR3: TGTGCCAGCAGTGACTCGGTTCGGCAAACCTACGAGCAGTACTTC.

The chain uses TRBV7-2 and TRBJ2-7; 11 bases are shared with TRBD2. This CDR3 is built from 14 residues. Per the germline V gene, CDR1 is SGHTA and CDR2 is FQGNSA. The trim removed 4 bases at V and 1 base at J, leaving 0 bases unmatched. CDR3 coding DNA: TGTGCCAGCAGCTGGACTAGCGGGTCCTACGAGCAGTACTTC. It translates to CASSWTSGSYEQYF.

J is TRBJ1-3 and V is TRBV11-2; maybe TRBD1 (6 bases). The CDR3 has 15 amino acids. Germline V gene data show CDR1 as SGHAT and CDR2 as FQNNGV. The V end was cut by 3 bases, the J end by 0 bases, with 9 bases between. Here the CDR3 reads CASSFGQSSGNTIYF. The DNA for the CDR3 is TGTGCCAGCAGCTTCGGACAGAGCTCTGGAAACACCATATATTTT.

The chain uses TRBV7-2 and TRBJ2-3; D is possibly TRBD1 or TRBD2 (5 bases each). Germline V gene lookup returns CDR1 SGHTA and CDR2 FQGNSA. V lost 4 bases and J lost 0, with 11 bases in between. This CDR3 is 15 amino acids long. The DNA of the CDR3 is TGTGCCAGCAGCTCGGGGCCAACTAGCACAGATACGCAGTATTTT. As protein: CASSSGPTSTDTQYF.

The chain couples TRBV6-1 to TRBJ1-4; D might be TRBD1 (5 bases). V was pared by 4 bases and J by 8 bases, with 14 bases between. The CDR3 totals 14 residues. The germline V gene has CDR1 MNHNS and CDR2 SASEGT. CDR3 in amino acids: CASSGGLYSEKLFF. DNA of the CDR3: TGTGCCAGCAGTGGGGGACTATACAGCGAAAAACTGTTTTTT.

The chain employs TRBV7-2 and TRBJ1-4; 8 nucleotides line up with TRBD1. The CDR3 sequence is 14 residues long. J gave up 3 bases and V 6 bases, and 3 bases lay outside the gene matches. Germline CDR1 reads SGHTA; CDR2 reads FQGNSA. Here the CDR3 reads CASRTTGANEKLFF. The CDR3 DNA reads TGTGCCAGCAGGACGACAGGGGCTAATGAAAAACTGTTTTTT.

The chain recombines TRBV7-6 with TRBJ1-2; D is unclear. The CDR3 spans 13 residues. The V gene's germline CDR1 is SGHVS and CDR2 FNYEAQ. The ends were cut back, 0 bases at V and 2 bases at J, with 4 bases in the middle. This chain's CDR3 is CASSLAENYGYTF. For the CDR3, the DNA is TGTGCCAGCAGCTTAGCGGAGAACTATGGCTACACCTTC.

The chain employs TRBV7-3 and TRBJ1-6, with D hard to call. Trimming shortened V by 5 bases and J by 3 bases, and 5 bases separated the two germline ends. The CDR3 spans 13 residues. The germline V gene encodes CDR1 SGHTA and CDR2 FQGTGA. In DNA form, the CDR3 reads TGTGCCAGCAGCCTTAACTATAATTCACCCCTCCACTTT. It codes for CASSLNYNSPLHF.

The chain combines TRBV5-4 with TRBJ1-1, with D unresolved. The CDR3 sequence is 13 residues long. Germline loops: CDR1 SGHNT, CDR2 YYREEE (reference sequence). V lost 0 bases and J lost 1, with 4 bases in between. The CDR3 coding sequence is TGTGCCAGCAGCTTGGACAGGAACACTGAAGCTTTCTTT. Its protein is CASSLDRNTEAFF.

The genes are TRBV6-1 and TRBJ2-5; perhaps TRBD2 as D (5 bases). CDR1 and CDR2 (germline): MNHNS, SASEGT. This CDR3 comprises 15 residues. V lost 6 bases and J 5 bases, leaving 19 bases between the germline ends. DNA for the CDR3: TGTGCCAGCAGGCAGCTGGACTGGTGGCGGGAGACCCAGTACTTC. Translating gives CASRQLDWWRETQYF.